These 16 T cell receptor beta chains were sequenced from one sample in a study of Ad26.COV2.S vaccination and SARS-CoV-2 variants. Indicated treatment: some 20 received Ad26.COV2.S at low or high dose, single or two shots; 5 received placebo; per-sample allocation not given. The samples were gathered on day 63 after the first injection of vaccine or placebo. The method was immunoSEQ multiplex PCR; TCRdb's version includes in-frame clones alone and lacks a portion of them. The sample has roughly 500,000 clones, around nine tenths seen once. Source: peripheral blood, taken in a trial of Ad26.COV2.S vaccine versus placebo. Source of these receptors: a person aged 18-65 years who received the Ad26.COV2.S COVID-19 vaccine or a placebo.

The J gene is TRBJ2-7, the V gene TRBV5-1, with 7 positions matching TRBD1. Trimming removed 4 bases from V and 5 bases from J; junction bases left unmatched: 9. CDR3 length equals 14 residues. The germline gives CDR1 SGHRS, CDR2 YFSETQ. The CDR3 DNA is TGCGCCAGCAGCCAAAGGACAGGCGACGACGAGCAGTACTTC. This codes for CASSQRTGDDEQYF.

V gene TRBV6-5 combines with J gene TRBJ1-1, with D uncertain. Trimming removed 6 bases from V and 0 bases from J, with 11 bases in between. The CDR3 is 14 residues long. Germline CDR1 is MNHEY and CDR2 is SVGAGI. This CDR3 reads CASRGGRLNTEAFF. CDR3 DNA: TGTGCCAGCAGGGGCGGACGGTTGAACACTGAAGCTTTCTTT.

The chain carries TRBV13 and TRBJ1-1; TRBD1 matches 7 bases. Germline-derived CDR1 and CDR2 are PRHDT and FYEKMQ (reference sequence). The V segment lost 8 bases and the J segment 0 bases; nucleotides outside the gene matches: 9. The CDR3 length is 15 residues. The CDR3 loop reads CASSLWQGVNTEAFF. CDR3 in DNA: TGTGCCAGCTCTCTTTGGCAGGGGGTGAACACTGAAGCTTTCTTT.

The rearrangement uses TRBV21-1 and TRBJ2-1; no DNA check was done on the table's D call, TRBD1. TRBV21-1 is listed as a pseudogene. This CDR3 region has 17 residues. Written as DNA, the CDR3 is TGTGCCATCCCTTCTCTGGGGGCGCGGATATCCTACAATGAGCAGTTCTTC. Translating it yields CAIPSLGARISYNEQFF.

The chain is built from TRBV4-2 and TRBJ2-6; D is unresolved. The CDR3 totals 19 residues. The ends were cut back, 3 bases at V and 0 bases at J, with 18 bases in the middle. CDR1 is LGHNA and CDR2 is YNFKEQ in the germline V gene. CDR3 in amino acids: CASSHLAPGSSSGANVLTF. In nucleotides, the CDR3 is TGTGCCAGCAGCCATCTCGCGCCAGGCTCTTCCTCTGGGGCCAACGTCCTGACTTTC.

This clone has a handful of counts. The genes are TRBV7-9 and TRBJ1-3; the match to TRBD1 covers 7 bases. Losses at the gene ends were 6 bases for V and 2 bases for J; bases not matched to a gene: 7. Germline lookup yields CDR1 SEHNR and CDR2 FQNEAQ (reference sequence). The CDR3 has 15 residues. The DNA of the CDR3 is TGTGCCAGCAGAACGACAGGGTCCCCTGGAAACACCATATATTTT. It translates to CASRTTGSPGNTIYF.

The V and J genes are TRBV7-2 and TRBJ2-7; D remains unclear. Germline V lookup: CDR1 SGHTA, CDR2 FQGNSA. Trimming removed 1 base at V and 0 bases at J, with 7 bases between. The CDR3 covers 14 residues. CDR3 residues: CASSLDRVSYEQYF. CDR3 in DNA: TGTGCCAGCAGCTTAGATCGAGTCTCCTACGAGCAGTACTTC.

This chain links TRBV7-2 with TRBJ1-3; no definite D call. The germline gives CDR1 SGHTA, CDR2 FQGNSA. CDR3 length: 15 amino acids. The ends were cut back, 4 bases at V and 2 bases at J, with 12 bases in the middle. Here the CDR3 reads CASSYSDSAGNTIYF. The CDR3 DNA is TGTGCCAGCAGCTATTCGGACTCGGCTGGAAACACCATATATTTT.

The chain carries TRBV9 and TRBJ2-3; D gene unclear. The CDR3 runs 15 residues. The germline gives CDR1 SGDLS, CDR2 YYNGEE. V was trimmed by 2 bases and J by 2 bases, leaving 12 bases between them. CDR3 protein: CASSVVDPHTDTQYF. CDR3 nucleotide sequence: TGTGCCAGCAGCGTTGTGGACCCTCACACAGATACGCAGTATTTT. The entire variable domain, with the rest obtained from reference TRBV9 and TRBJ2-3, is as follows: DSGVTQTPKHLITATGQRVTLRCSPRSGDLSVYWYQQSLDQGLQFLIQYYNGEERAKGNILERFSAQQFPDLHSELNLSSLELGDSALYFCASSVVDPHTDTQYFGPGTRLTVL.

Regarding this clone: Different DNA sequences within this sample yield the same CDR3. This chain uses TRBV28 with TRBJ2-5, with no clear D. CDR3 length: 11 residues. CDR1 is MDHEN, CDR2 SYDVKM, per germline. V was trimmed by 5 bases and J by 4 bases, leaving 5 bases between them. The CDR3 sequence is CASSRSETQYF. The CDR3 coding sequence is TGTGCCAGCAGTCGATCAGAGACCCAGTACTTC. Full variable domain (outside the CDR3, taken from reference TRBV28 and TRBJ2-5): DVKVTQSSRYLVKRTGEKVFLECVQDMDHENMFWYRQDPGLGLRLIYFSYDVKMKEKGDIPEGYSVSREKKERFSLILESASTNQTSMYLCASSRSETQYFGPGTRLLVL.

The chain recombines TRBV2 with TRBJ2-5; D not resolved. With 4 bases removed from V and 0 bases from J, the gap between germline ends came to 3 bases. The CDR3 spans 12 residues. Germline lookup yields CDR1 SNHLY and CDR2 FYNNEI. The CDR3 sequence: CASSAYQETQYF. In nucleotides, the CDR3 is TGTGCCAGCAGTGCGTACCAAGAGACCCAGTACTTC.

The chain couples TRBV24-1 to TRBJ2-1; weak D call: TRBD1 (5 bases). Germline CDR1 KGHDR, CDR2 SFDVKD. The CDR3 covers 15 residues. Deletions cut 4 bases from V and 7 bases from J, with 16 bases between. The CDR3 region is CATSDPREVINEQFF. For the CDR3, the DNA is TGTGCCACCAGTGACCCCAGGGAAGTCATAAATGAGCAGTTCTTC.

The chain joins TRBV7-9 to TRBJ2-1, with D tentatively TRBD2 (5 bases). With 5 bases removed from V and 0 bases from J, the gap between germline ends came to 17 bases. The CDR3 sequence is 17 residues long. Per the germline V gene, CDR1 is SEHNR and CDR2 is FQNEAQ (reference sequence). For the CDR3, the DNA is TGTGCCAGCAGCCTAAGGCGGCGGGTGAGCTCCTACAATGAGCAGTTCTTC. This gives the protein CASSLRRRVSSYNEQFF.

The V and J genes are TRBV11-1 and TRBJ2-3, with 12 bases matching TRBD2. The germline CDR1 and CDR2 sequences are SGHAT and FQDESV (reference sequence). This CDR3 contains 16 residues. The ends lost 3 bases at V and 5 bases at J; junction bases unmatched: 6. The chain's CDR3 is CASSFDRLAGVDTQYF. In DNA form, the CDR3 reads TGTGCCAGCAGCTTCGACCGACTAGCGGGAGTAGATACGCAGTATTTT.

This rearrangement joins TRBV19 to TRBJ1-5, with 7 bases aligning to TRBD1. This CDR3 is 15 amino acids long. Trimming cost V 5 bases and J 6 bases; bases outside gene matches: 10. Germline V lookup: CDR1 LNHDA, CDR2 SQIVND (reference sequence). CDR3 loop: CASSAQGVLGQPQHF. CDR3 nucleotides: TGTGCCAGTAGTGCCCAGGGGGTCCTAGGTCAGCCCCAGCATTTT. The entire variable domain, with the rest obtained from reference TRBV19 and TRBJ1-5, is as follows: DGGITQSPKYLFRKEGQNVTLSCEQNLNHDAMYWYRQDPGQGLRLIYYSQIVNDFQKGDIAEGYSVSREKKESFPLTVTSAQKNPTAFYLCASSAQGVLGQPQHFGDGTRLSIL.

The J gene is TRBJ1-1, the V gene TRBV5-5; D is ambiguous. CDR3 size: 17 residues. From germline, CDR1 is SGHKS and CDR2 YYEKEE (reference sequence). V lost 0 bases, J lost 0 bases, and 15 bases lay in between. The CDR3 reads CASSLAVQTPVNTEAFF. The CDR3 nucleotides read TGTGCCAGCAGCTTGGCCGTACAGACCCCCGTGAACACTGAAGCTTTCTTT.